These 27 T cell receptor beta chains came from one sample sequenced in a study of neurological immune-mediated disorders. TCRdb used MiXCR to reprocess the 5' RACE reads, holding one entry per CDR3 protein. In the table there are some 66,000 distinct CDR3 sequences, around 3.3% of which are singletons. Sequenced sample: PBMCs. The receptors shown here come from a man aged 35 to 55 with multiple sclerosis.

This clonotype came up many times. The CDR3 nucleotides read TGTGCCAGCAGTCCTCTTGAGGGTTTTGGCTACACCTTC. Its protein product is CASSPLEGFGYTF. The chain links TRBV7-2 to TRBJ1-2; D not resolved. The CDR3 totals 13 residues. The V end was cut by 6 bases, the J end by 7 bases, with 15 bases between. Germline lookup yields CDR1 SGHTA and CDR2 FQGNSA.

The V call is TRBV14, the J call TRBJ2-1; perhaps TRBD1 as D (6 bases). V lost 4 bases and J lost 6, with 10 bases in between. The CDR3 consists of 13 residues. Germline-derived CDR1 and CDR2 are SGHDN and FVKESK. Written as DNA, the CDR3 is TGTGCCAGCAGCCCCCAGGGGACCAATGAGCAGTTCTTC. This encodes CASSPQGTNEQFF.

On this clonotype itself: A much larger clone sits a single nucleotide away, making a read error possible. This chain connects TRBV11-2 to TRBJ2-1; 7 bases line up with TRBD2. The germline V gene has CDR1 SGHAT and CDR2 FQNNGV. Losses at the gene ends were 10 bases for V and 5 bases for J; bases not matched to a gene: 11. The CDR3 covers 14 residues. The CDR3 loop is CATRKAGDHNEQFF. In DNA form, the CDR3 reads TGTGCCACCCGGAAGGCGGGGGATCACAATGAGCAGTTCTTC.

Comments on this clonotype: A much larger clone is a single base away; this may be a read error. The chain uses TRBV5-1 and TRBJ1-1; 7 bases line up with TRBD1. This CDR3 comprises 15 residues. The J segment lost 7 bases and the V segment lost 7 bases, leaving 16 bases of the junction unmatched. CDR1 is SGHRS and CDR2 is YFSETQ in the germline V gene. The chain's CDR3 is CASGGRQGNWVEAFF. The CDR3 coding sequence is TGCGCCAGCGGCGGGAGACAGGGAAACTGGGTTGAAGCTTTCTTT.

This clonotype was seen at least ten times. The chain has TRBV7-9 and TRBJ2-2; 12 positions agree with TRBD2. V dropped 4 bases and J dropped 5; count of bases not matched to a gene: 2. There are 15 residues in the CDR3. Germline V lookup: CDR1 SEHNR, CDR2 FQNEAQ (reference sequence). The CDR3, as DNA: TGTGCCAGCAGCTCGACTAGCGGGGGTACCGGGGAGCTGTTTTTT. Residues: CASSSTSGGTGELFF.

This chain joins TRBV7-6 and TRBJ2-4; 10 positions match TRBD1. The V gene end was trimmed by 5 bases and the J gene end by 3 bases; junction bases not matched to a gene: 7. Looked up from germline, CDR1 is SGHVS and CDR2 is FNYEAQ. The CDR3 runs to 16 residues. CDR3 in DNA: TGTGCCAGCAGCGAGGGACAGGGGAAGGGCAAAAACATTCAGTACTTC. Protein sequence: CASSEGQGKGKNIQYF.

This clonotype was seen repeatedly, ten times or more. The chain is built from TRBV7-9 and TRBJ1-2; D is unresolved. The CDR3 has 14 residues. The ends were cut back, 5 bases at V and 2 bases at J, with 12 bases in the middle. Germline values: CDR1 SEHNR, CDR2 FQNEAQ (reference sequence). The CDR3 loop reads CASSADYFNYGYTF. As DNA, the CDR3 is TGTGCCAGCAGCGCTGACTACTTCAACTATGGCTACACCTTC. Complete variable domain (other parts from reference TRBV7-9 and TRBJ1-2): DTGVSQNPRHKITKRGQNVTFRCDPISEHNRLYWYRQTLGQGPEFLTYFQNEAQLEKSRLLSDRFSAERPKGSFSTLEIQRTEQGDSAMYLCASSADYFNYGYTFGSGTRLTVV.

The table lists this clonotype with many counts. The chain joins TRBV5-1 to TRBJ2-7, with 12 bases that match TRBD2. This CDR3 region has 14 residues. Trimming cost V 0 bases and J 10 bases; bases outside gene matches: 5. CDR1 and CDR2 (germline): SGHRS, YFSETQ. The CDR3 loop reads CASSLGTSGDQQYF. CDR3 DNA sequence: TGCGCCAGCAGCTTGGGGACTAGCGGGGATCAACAGTACTTC.

The chain employs TRBV20-1 and TRBJ2-3; TRBD1 matches at 8 bases. Germline values: CDR1 DFQATT, CDR2 SNEGSKA (reference sequence). Losses at the gene ends were 6 bases for V and 4 bases for J; bases not matched to a gene: 12. The CDR3 is 15 residues long. The CDR3 reads CSAPPQGAGADTQYF. In nucleotides, the CDR3 is TGCAGTGCCCCCCCGCAGGGGGCAGGCGCAGATACGCAGTATTTT.

This clonotype was seen many times. The chain has TRBV7-2 and TRBJ2-1, with 11 bases matching TRBD2. J was trimmed by 2 bases and V by 11 bases; bases with no gene match: 5. This CDR3 comprises 14 residues. Germline V lookup: CDR1 SGHTA, CDR2 FQGNSA. CDR3 DNA: TGTGCCGGGGCTAGCGGGGGGACCTACAATGAGCAGTTCTTC. Its translation is CAGASGGTYNEQFF.

This clonotype was seen repeatedly, ten times or more. Germline is not matched at one junction end, which may reflect a read error. The chain has TRBV18 and TRBJ1-2, with a possible D match to TRBD1 (6 bases). The length of the CDR3 is 14 residues. Per germline, CDR1 KGHSH and CDR2 LQKENI. This CDR3 reads CASTPTGTNYGYTF. The CDR3 nucleotides are TGTGCCAGCACACCGACAGGAACTAACTATGGCTACACCTTC.

The sample holds many counts of this clonotype. The chain employs TRBV7-3 and TRBJ2-2, with 8 bases that match TRBD1. From germline, CDR1 is SGHTA and CDR2 FQGTGA. V dropped 5 bases and J dropped 1; count of bases not matched to a gene: 6. The CDR3 is 16 residues long. The CDR3 bases are TGTGCCAGCAGCCCACCCGGGACAGGGAACACCGGGGAGCTGTTTTTT. Translating it yields CASSPPGTGNTGELFF.

This clonotype was observed many times. The V gene is TRBV5-6, the J gene TRBJ1-1; D gene unclear. The V gene's germline CDR1 is SGHDT and CDR2 YYEEEE. Trimming stripped 6 bases from V and 1 base from J, with 10 bases between. The CDR3 loop spans 13 amino acids. The CDR3 protein is CASTGPGNTEAFF. CDR3 sequence (DNA): TGTGCCAGCACAGGACCGGGGAACACTGAAGCTTTCTTT.

This clonotype was seen ten or more times. The chain links TRBV20-1 to TRBJ1-2; TRBD1 might be the D (6 bases). Trimming removed 4 bases at V and 2 bases at J, with 14 bases between. The CDR3 totals 14 residues. CDR1 is DFQATT, CDR2 SNEGSKA, per germline (reference sequence). For the CDR3, the DNA is TGCAGTGCTAATTCCGGGACATGGAACTATGGCTACACCTTC. Its translation is CSANSGTWNYGYTF.

This clonotype was counted ten times or more. The chain has TRBV3-1 and TRBJ2-6; no firm D call. This CDR3 has 15 residues. Germline CDR1 is LGHDT and CDR2 is YNNKEL (reference sequence). V lost 10 bases and J lost 4, with 17 bases in between. CDR3 loop: CANMGRGAGANVLTF. DNA of the CDR3: TGTGCCAACATGGGCCGTGGAGCGGGGGCCAACGTCCTGACTTTC. Using reference TRBV3-1 and TRBJ2-6 for the parts outside the CDR3, the full variable domain is DTAVSQTPKYLVTQMGNDKSIKCEQNLGHDTMYWYKQDSKKFLKIMFSYNNKELIINETVPNRFSPKSPDKAHLNLHINSLELGDSAVYFCANMGRGAGANVLTFGAGSRLTVL.

This clonotype appeared many times. This chain links TRBV6-6 with TRBJ2-7, with D perhaps given as TRBD1 or TRBD2 (5 bases each). The CDR3 spans 14 residues. Germline lookup yields CDR1 MNHNY and CDR2 SVGAGI (reference sequence). V was shortened by 4 bases and J by 5 bases, with 15 bases between the two germline ends. CDR3 sequence (DNA): TGTGCCAGCAGTTGGGGGACGGCCGGGGACGAGCAGTACTTC. It yields the protein CASSWGTAGDEQYF.

This clonotype has at least ten counts. V gene TRBV12-3 or TRBV12-4 combines with J gene TRBJ1-1; perhaps TRBD1 as D (5 bases). The V and J ends lost 6 bases and 1 base respectively, with 15 bases between them. This CDR3 comprises 15 residues. CDR3 sequence: CASSPAGGWNTEAFF. CDR3 coding DNA: TGTGCCAGCAGCCCGGCCGGGGGGTGGAACACTGAAGCTTTCTTT.

This clonotype has just one count. Mismatch with germline at one junction end may stem from a read error. V usage is TRBV12-3 or TRBV12-4 and J usage is TRBJ2-3, with D unresolved. The CDR3 spans 12 residues. The CDR3 DNA sequence: TGTGCCAGCGGGTGTGGCACAGATACACAGTATTTT. It encodes CASGCGTDTQYF.

V gene TRBV6-2 or TRBV6-3 combines with J gene TRBJ1-5; 9 nucleotides agree with TRBD1. Looked up from germline, CDR1 is MNHEY and CDR2 is SVGEGT. This CDR3 contains 18 residues. The ends lost 0 bases at V and 2 bases at J; junction bases unmatched: 8. The CDR3 sequence is CASSYSGQGSSGNQPQHF. In DNA form, the CDR3 reads TGTGCCAGCAGTTACTCGGGACAGGGTAGTTCGGGCAATCAGCCCCAGCATTTT.

This clonotype came up a few times. The rearrangement uses TRBV20-1 and TRBJ2-7, with D possibly being TRBD1 or TRBD2 (7 bases each). The CDR3 runs 14 residues. Germline V gives CDR1 DFQATT, CDR2 SNEGSKA (reference sequence). The V and J ends lost 3 bases and 3 bases respectively, with 15 bases between them. CDR3 nucleotides: TGCAGTGCTAGGGGGGGGGACAGAGTCTACGAGCAGTACTTC. This encodes CSARGGDRVYEQYF.

This clonotype came up many times. The chain carries TRBV7-8 and TRBJ1-5; 7 nucleotides match TRBD1. V lost 7 bases, J lost 4 bases, and 7 bases stayed unmatched. Germline lookup yields CDR1 SGHVS and CDR2 FQNEAQ. The CDR3 runs to 14 residues. CDR3 sequence (DNA): TGTGCCAGCACCGCGACAGGGCTAAATCAGCCCCAGCATTTT. Translating it yields CASTATGLNQPQHF.

This clonotype was counted at least ten times. J is TRBJ2-2 and V is TRBV2; 8 bases are shared with TRBD2. Germline V gene data show CDR1 as SNHLY and CDR2 as FYNNEI. Trimming removed 6 bases from V and 2 bases from J; junction bases left unmatched: 5. This CDR3 has 15 amino acids. Written as DNA, the CDR3 is TGTGCCAGCAGGAGGCGGGGGGCAAACACCGGGGAGCTGTTTTTT. Translating it yields CASRRRGANTGELFF.

This clonotype has only a few counts. The rearrangement joins TRBV20-1 to TRBJ2-3; 8 positions match TRBD1. The germline V gene encodes CDR1 DFQATT and CDR2 SNEGSKA (reference sequence). This CDR3 has 13 amino acids. The V and J ends lost 4 bases and 4 bases, in that order; junction bases with no gene match: 4. The CDR3: CSATLQGADTQYF. The CDR3 DNA sequence: TGCAGTGCTACCTTACAGGGGGCAGATACGCAGTATTTT.

This clonotype has a count of ten or more. The rearrangement joins TRBV10-2 to TRBJ2-1, with D perhaps TRBD2 (6 bases). The length of the CDR3 is 16 residues. Germline V gene sequence: CDR1 WSHSY, CDR2 SAAADI. V was trimmed by 3 bases and J by 5 bases, leaving 17 bases between them. CDR3 DNA sequence: TGCGCCAGCAGTGACTCGGCACTGGGGGGTCACAATGAGCAGTTCTTC. Amino acids: CASSDSALGGHNEQFF.

V is TRBV4-2 and J is TRBJ1-2, with D unresolved. CDR1 is LGHNA and CDR2 is YNFKEQ in the germline V gene. The CDR3 loop spans 12 amino acids. The V end lost 1 base, the J end lost 8 bases, and 8 bases lay between the germline ends. The CDR3 here is CASSQVEWGYTF. The CDR3 nucleotides read TGTGCCAGCAGCCAAGTCGAATGGGGCTACACCTTC.

This clonotype was found many times. The chain couples TRBV5-1 to TRBJ1-2; TRBD1 might be the D (5 bases). The CDR3 contains 13 residues. From germline, CDR1 is SGHRS and CDR2 YFSETQ. Deletions cut 0 bases from V and 6 bases from J, with 9 bases between. CDR3 sequence reads: CASSLAGLNGYTF. For the CDR3, the DNA is TGCGCCAGCAGCTTGGCGGGACTGAATGGCTACACCTTC.

This clonotype was detected ten times or more. The chain combines TRBV6-1 with TRBJ2-7; D unresolved. Germline V gene lookup returns CDR1 MNHNS and CDR2 SASEGT. Trimming shortened V by 2 bases and J by 2 bases, and 13 bases separated the two germline ends. CDR3 size: 15 residues. As DNA, the CDR3 is TGTGCCAGCAGTGAATGGAGCCGGCCTCCCTACGAGCAGTACTTC. Translated: CASSEWSRPPYEQYF.